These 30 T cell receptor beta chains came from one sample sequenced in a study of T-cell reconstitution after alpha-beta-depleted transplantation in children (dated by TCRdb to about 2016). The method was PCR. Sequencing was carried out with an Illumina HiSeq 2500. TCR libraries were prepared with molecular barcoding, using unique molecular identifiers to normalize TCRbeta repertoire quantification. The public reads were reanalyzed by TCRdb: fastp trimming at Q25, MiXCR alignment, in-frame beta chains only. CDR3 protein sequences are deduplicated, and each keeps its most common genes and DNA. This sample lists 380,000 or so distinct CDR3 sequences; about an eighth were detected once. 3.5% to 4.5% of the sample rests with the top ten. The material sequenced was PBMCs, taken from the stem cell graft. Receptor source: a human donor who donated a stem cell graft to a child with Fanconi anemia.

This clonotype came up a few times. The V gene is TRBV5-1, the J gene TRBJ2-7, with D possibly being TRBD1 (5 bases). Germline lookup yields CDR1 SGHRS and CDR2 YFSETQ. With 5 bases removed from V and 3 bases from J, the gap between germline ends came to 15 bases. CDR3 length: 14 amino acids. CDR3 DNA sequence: TGCGCCAGCAGGAAAAATCTCAGGGACTACGAGCAGTACTTC. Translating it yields CASRKNLRDYEQYF.

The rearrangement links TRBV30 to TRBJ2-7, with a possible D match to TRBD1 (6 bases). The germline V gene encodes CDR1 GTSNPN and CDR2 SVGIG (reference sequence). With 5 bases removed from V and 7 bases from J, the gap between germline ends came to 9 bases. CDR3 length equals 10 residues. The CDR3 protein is CAWQGREQYF. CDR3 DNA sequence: TGTGCCTGGCAGGGGAGAGAGCAGTACTTC.

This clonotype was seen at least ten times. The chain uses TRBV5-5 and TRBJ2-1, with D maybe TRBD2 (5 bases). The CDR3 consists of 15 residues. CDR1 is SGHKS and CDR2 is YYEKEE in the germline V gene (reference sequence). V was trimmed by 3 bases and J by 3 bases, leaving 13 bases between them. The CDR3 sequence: CASSSIGSDYNEQFF. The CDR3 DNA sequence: TGTGCCAGCAGCTCGATAGGGAGCGACTACAATGAGCAGTTCTTC.

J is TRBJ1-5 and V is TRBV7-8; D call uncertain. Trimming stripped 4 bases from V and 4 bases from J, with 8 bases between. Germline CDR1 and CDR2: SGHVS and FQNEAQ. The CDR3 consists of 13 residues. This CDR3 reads CASSSLRNQPQHF. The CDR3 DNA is TGTGCCAGCAGCTCCCTACGGAATCAGCCCCAGCATTTT. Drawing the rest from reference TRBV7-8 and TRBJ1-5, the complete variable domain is GAGVSQSPRYKVAKRGQDVALRCDPISGHVSLFWYQQALGQGPEFLTYFQNEAQLDKSGLPSDRFFAERPEGSVSTLKIQRTQQEDSAVYLCASSSLRNQPQHFGDGTRLSIL.

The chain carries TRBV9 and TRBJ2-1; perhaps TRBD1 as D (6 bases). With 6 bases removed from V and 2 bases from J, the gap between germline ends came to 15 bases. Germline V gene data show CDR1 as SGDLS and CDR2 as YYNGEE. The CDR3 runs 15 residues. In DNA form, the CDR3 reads TGTGCCAGCACACGACAGGTCGGCCCCTACAATGAGCAGTTCTTC. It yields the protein CASTRQVGPYNEQFF. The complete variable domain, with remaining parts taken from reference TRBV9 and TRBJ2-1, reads DSGVTQTPKHLITATGQRVTLRCSPRSGDLSVYWYQQSLDQGLQFLIQYYNGEERAKGNILERFSAQQFPDLHSELNLSSLELGDSALYFCASTRQVGPYNEQFFGPGTRLTVL.

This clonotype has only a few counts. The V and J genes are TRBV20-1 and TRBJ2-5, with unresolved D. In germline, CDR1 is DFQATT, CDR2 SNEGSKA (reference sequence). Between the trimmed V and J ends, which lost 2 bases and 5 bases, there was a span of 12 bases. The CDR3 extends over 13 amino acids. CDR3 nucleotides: TGCAGTGCTAGATTAGGACCTCGGGAGACCCAGTACTTC. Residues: CSARLGPRETQYF.

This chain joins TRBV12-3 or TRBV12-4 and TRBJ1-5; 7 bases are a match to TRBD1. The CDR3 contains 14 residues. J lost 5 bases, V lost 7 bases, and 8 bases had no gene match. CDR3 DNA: TGTGCCAGCATCTTTTCAACAGGGGATCAGCCCCAGCATTTT. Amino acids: CASIFSTGDQPQHF.

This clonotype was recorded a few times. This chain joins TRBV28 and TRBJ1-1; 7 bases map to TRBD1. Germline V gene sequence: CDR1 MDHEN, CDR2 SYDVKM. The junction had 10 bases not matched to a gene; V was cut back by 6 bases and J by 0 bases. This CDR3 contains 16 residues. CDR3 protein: CASRTSSRGMNTEAFF. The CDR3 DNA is TGTGCCAGCAGGACTTCTTCCAGGGGGATGAACACTGAAGCTTTCTTT. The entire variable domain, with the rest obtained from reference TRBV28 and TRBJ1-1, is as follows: DVKVTQSSRYLVKRTGEKVFLECVQDMDHENMFWYRQDPGLGLRLIYFSYDVKMKEKGDIPEGYSVSREKKERFSLILESASTNQTSMYLCASRTSSRGMNTEAFFGQGTRLTVV.

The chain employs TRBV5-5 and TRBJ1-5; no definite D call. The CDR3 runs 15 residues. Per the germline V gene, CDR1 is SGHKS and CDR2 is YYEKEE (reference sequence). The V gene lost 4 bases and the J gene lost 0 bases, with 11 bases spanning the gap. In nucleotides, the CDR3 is TGTGCCAGCAGCCCCCATGGGGATAGCAATCAGCCCCAGCATTTT. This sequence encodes CASSPHGDSNQPQHF.

CDR3 amino acids: CSASSLGQETQYF. In DNA form, the CDR3 reads TGCAGTGCTAGTTCCCTGGGGCAAGAGACCCAGTACTTC. V is TRBV20-1 and J is TRBJ2-5; no reliable D call. The CDR3 is 13 residues long. The V gene lost 3 bases and the J gene lost 2 bases, with 10 bases spanning the gap. Germline V gene lookup returns CDR1 DFQATT and CDR2 SNEGSKA (reference sequence).

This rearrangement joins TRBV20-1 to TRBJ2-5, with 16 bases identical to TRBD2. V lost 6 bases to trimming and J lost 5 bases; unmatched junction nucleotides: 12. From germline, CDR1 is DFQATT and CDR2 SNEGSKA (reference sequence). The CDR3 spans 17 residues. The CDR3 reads CSADTGTSGGAMETQYF. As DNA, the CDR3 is TGCAGTGCCGATACCGGGACTAGCGGGGGGGCCATGGAGACCCAGTACTTC.

The CDR3 DNA follows: TGCGCCAGCAGCGAGAACAGGAACACCATATATTTT. As protein: CASSENRNTIYF. The chain is built from TRBV5-1 and TRBJ1-3; maybe TRBD1 (5 bases). Germline CDR1 SGHRS, CDR2 YFSETQ. The CDR3 is made up of 12 amino acids. Trimming stripped 4 bases from V and 7 bases from J, with 9 bases between.

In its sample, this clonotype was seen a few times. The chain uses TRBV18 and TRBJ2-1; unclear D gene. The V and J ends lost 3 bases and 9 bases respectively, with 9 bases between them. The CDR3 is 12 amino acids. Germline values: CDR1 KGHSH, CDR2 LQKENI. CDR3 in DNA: TGTGCCAGCTCACCTTTGGCCGGTGAGCAGTTCTTC. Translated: CASSPLAGEQFF.

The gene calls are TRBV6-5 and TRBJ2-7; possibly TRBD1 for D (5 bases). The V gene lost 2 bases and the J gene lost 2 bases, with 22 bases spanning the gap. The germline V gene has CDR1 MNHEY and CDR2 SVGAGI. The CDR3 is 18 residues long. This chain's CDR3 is CASSYRALTAGSPYEQYF. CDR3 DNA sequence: TGTGCCAGCAGTTACCGGGCTCTTACGGCAGGGTCCCCCTACGAGCAGTACTTC.

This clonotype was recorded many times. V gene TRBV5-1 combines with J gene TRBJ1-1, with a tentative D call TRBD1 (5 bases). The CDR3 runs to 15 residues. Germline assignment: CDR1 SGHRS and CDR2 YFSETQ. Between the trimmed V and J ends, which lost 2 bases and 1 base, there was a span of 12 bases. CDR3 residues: CASSLHTGKNTEAFF. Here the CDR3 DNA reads TGCGCCAGCAGCTTACATACAGGAAAGAACACTGAAGCTTTCTTT.

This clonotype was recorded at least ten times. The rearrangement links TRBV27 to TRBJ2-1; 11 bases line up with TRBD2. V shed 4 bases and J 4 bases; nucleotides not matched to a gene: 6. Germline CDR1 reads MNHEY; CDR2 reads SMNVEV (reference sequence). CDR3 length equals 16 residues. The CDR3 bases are TGTGCCAGCAGTTCGCCCAGACTAGCGGGGTACAATGAGCAGTTCTTC. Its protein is CASSSPRLAGYNEQFF.

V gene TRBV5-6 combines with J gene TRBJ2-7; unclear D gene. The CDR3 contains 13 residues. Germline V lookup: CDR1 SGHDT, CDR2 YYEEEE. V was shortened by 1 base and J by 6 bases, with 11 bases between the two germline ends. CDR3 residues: CASSLPGSPEQYF. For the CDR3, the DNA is TGTGCCAGCAGCTTGCCAGGCTCCCCCGAGCAGTACTTC.

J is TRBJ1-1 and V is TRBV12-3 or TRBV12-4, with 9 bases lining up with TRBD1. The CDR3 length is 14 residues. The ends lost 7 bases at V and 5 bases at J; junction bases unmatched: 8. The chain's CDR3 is CASTPYRGRTEAFF. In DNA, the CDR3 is TGTGCCAGCACTCCTTACAGGGGGCGGACTGAAGCTTTCTTT.

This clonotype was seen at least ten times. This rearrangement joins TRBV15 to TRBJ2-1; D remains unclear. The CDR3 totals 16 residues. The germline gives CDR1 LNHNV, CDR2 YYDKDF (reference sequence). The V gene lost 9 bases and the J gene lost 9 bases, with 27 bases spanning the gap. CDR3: CATTTSSTTMLGEQFF. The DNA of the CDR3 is TGTGCCACTACAACCAGCAGTACAACAATGTTGGGTGAGCAGTTCTTC.

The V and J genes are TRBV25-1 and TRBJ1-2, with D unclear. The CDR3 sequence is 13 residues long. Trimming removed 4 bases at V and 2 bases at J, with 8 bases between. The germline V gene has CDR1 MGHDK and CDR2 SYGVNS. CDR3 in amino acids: CASSGVVNYGYTF. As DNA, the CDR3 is TGTGCCAGCAGTGGAGTCGTCAACTATGGCTACACCTTC.

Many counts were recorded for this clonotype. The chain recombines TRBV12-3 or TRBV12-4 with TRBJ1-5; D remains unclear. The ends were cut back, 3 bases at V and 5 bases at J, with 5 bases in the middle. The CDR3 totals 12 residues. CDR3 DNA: TGTGCCAGCAGTTTGGGGTATCAGCCCCAGCATTTT. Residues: CASSLGYQPQHF.

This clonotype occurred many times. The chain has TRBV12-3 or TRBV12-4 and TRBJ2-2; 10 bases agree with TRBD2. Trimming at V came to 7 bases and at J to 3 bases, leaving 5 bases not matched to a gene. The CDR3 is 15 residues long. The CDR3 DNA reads TGTGCCAGCACCCTAGGACTAGCGGACACCGGGGAGCTGTTTTTT. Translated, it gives CASTLGLADTGELFF.

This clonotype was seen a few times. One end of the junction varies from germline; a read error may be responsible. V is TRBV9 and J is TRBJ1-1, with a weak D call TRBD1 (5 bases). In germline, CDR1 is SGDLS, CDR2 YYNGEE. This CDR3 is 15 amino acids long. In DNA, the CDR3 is TGTGCCAGCAGCGACTTCGGGACGGTGAACACTGAAGTTTTCTTT. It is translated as CASSDFGTVNTEVFF.

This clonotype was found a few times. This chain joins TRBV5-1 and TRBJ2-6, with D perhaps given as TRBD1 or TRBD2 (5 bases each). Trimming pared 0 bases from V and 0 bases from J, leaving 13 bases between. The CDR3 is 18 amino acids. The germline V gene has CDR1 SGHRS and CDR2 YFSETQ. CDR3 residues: CASSLEAWGISGANVLTF. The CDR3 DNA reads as TGCGCCAGCAGCTTGGAGGCCTGGGGGATCTCTGGGGCCAACGTCCTGACTTTC.

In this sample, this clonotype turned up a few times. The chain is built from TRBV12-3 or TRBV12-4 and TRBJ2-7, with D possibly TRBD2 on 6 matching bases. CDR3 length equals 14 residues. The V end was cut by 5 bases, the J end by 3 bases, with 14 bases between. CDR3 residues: CASSPSGTHYEQYF. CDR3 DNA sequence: TGTGCCAGCAGTCCCTCCGGGACTCACTACGAGCAGTACTTC.

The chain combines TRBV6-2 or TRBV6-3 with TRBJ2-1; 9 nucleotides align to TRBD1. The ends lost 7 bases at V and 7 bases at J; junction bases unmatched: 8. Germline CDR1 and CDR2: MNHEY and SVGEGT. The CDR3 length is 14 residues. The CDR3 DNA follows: TGTGCCAGCAATTTGGGACAGGGCCTAAATGAGCAGTTCTTC. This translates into CASNLGQGLNEQFF.

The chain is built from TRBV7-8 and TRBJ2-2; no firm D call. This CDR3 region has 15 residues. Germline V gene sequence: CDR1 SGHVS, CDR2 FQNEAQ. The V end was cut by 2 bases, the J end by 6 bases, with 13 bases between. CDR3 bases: TGTGCCAGCAGCTTATCAAGGGCTGGGGCCGGGGAGCTGTTTTTT. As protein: CASSLSRAGAGELFF.

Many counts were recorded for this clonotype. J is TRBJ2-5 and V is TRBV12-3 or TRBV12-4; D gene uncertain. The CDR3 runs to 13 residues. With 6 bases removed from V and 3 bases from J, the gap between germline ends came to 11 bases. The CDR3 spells CASRIDTEETQYF. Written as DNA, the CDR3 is TGTGCCAGCAGAATTGACACAGAAGAGACCCAGTACTTC.

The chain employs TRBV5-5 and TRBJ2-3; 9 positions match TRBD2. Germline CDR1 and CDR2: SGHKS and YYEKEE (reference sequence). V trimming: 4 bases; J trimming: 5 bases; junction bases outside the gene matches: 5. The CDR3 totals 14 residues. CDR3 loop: CASSIGLAQDTQYF. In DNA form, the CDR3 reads TGTGCCAGCAGCATTGGACTAGCGCAAGATACGCAGTATTTT.

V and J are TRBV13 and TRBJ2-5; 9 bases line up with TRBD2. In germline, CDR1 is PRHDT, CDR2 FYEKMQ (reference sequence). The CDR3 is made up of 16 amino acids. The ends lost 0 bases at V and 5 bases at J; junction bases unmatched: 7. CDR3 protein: CASSLGLLAGHETQYF. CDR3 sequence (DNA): TGTGCCAGCAGCTTAGGTTTACTAGCGGGTCACGAGACCCAGTACTTC.